The next 15 T cell receptor beta chains were all read from a single sample in a study of blood T cell repertoires in COVID-19. Repertoires were generated with immunoSEQ multiplex PCR, while TCRdb's copy carries only in-frame clones and drops some. This sample yields 200,000 to 250,000 clones, of which around 88% are seen a single time; roughly 6.3% belongs to the top ten. The sample taken for sequencing was peripheral blood. Receptors were obtained from a woman in her 30s with COVID-19, enrolled during active disease.

The chain combines TRBV6-2 or TRBV6-3 with TRBJ2-2; TRBD2 might be the D (7 bases). From germline, CDR1 is MNHEY and CDR2 SVGEGT. The CDR3 sequence is 16 residues long. V was cut by 2 bases and J by 9 bases, with 19 bases left in between. In DNA form, the CDR3 reads TGTGCCAGCAGTTACGGGTCGGCGAGGGGGGGCCGGGAGCTGTTTTTT. Residues: CASSYGSARGGRELFF.

The chain has TRBV10-2 and TRBJ2-7, with TRBD1 matching over 9 bases. Germline trimming cut 10 bases from V and 2 bases from J; bases unmatched to any gene: 12. The germline CDR1 and CDR2 sequences are WSHSY and SAAADI. The CDR3 sequence is 15 residues long. CDR3 loop: CATLRQGGSTYEQYV. CDR3 in DNA: TGCGCCACCTTGAGACAGGGGGGAAGCACCTACGAGCAGTACGTC.

V gene TRBV11-3 combines with J gene TRBJ2-1; 8 bases match TRBD1. Losses at the gene ends were 5 bases for V and 3 bases for J; bases not matched to a gene: 12. Germline V gives CDR1 SGHNT, CDR2 YENEEA. The CDR3 has 17 residues. This CDR3 reads CASSLGQGMGHYNEQFF. The CDR3 DNA is TGTGCCAGCAGCCTTGGACAGGGTATGGGCCACTACAATGAGCAGTTCTTC.

This clone showed up just once. This chain joins TRBV6-5 and TRBJ2-1; TRBD2 agrees at 9 bases. CDR1 and CDR2 (germline): MNHEY, SVGAGI. The CDR3 has 14 amino acids. V dropped 4 bases and J dropped 6; count of bases not matched to a gene: 4. CDR3 DNA sequence: TGTGCCAGCAGTTCCCCGACTAGCGGCAATGAGCAGTTCTTC. It codes for CASSSPTSGNEQFF.

The CDR3 sequence: CASSPEPGQANSPLHF. DNA of the CDR3: TGCGCCAGCAGCCCAGAACCGGGACAGGCCAATTCACCCCTCCACTTT. The chain links TRBV4-1 to TRBJ1-6; 8 nucleotides align to TRBD1. J was trimmed by 7 bases and V by 4 bases; bases with no gene match: 9. The CDR3 loop spans 16 amino acids. Per germline, CDR1 MGHRA and CDR2 YSYEKL.

On this clone: At one boundary the junction diverges from the germline segment, which might be a read error. V and J are TRBV7-2 and TRBJ2-1; 11 nucleotides line up with TRBD2. This CDR3 comprises 12 residues. Germline V gives CDR1 SGHTA, CDR2 FQGNSA. CDR3 DNA sequence: TGTGCCAGCAGCCGACTAGCGGGAACCTCGGTCTTC. Amino acids: CASSRLAGTSVF.

The V call is TRBV6-1, the J call TRBJ1-3; no clear D gene. The CDR3 contains 15 residues. Trimming cost V 2 bases and J 0 bases, with 8 bases left between them. Germline V gene sequence: CDR1 MNHNS, CDR2 SASEGT. The CDR3 nucleotides are TGTGCCAGCAGTGAAAGCCCGTTCTCTGGAAACACCATATATTTT. Residues: CASSESPFSGNTIYF.

The rearrangement joins TRBV19 to TRBJ1-2, with no clear D. This CDR3 is 15 amino acids long. Germline V CDR1 and CDR2: LNHDA, SQIVND (reference sequence). The ends were cut back, 7 bases at V and 2 bases at J, with 17 bases in the middle. In DNA, the CDR3 is TGTGCCAGTATCGGAAGGAGACGGCTAAACTATGGCTACACCTTC. Translated, it gives CASIGRRRLNYGYTF.

This clone was detected only once. The J gene is TRBJ2-5, the V gene TRBV18; weak D call: TRBD1 (5 bases). This CDR3 has 12 amino acids. Trimming removed 5 bases from V and 2 bases from J, with 6 bases in between. From germline, CDR1 is KGHSH and CDR2 LQKENI. The CDR3 here is CASSRGQETQYF. In DNA form, the CDR3 reads TGTGCCAGCTCAAGGGGACAAGAGACCCAGTACTTC.

The CDR3 is CASSRSGSMGEQYV. In nucleotides, the CDR3 is TGTGCCAGCAGCCGTAGCGGGAGTATGGGCGAGCAGTACGTC. The chain has TRBV6-5 and TRBJ2-7; 9 bases are shared with TRBD2. CDR3 length: 14 residues. Germline trimming cut 6 bases from V and 6 bases from J; bases unmatched to any gene: 9. Germline values: CDR1 MNHEY, CDR2 SVGAGI.

The J gene is TRBJ1-2, the V gene TRBV27; unclear D gene. The CDR3 extends over 13 amino acids. Germline values: CDR1 MNHEY, CDR2 SMNVEV (reference sequence). Trimming cost V 6 bases and J 1 base, with 9 bases left between them. The CDR3 region has the DNA TGTGCCAGCAGGCAGAACCTTAACTATGGCTACACCTTC. It translates to CASRQNLNYGYTF.

The chain links TRBV7-6 to TRBJ2-3; D might be TRBD2 (6 bases). The V gene lost 5 bases and the J gene lost 3 bases, with 18 bases spanning the gap. The CDR3 extends over 16 amino acids. Per germline, CDR1 SGHVS and CDR2 FNYEAQ. CDR3 in amino acids: CASSLGFGGGTDTQYF. CDR3 coding DNA: TGTGCCAGCAGCCTGGGATTTGGGGGAGGTACAGATACGCAGTATTTT.

The chain has TRBV23-1 and TRBJ1-1, with a tentative D call TRBD1 (5 bases). TRBV23-1 is treated as an ORF (open reading frame) with a function not yet certain. V was shortened by 0 bases and J by 4 bases, with 12 bases between the two germline ends. The length of the CDR3 is 15 residues. The CDR3 loop is CASSQSGGGSTEAFF. The CDR3 nucleotides read TGCGCCAGCAGTCAATCGGGGGGGGGTAGCACTGAAGCTTTCTTT.

The genes are TRBV6-5 and TRBJ1-5, with D uncertain. Germline V lookup: CDR1 MNHEY, CDR2 SVGAGI. V shed 8 bases and J shed 1 base, with 9 bases lying between them. The CDR3 length is 13 residues. The CDR3 here is CASPHFSNQPQHF. As DNA, the CDR3 is TGTGCCAGCCCTCACTTCAGCAATCAGCCCCAGCATTTT.

The V gene is TRBV5-4, the J gene TRBJ2-1, with 7 bases matching TRBD2. V trimming: 5 bases; J trimming: 8 bases; junction bases outside the gene matches: 16. The germline V gene has CDR1 SGHNT and CDR2 YYREEE (reference sequence). CDR3 length: 16 amino acids. The CDR3 loop reads CASRHWGGGPGDEQFF. In nucleotides, the CDR3 is TGTGCCAGCAGGCACTGGGGGGGAGGGCCGGGGGATGAGCAGTTCTTC.